This T cell receptor (beta chain) is drawn from a study of radiotherapy plus CTLA-4 blockade in lung cancer. Some clones are missing from TCRdb's copy, which holds only in-frame ones; the method was immunoSEQ multiplex PCR. The sample holds fewer than 65,000 clones, approximately 84% seen once. Focal radiation plus CTLA-4 blockade with ipilimumab was administered to patients who had chemo-refractory metastatic non-small-cell lung cancer. Study results and caveats: Together with interferon-beta, which increased in serum after radiation, early dynamic changes in blood T cell clones were reportedly the best predictors of response. In blood, TCR clones derived from the tumor expanded after radiotherapy plus ipilimumab.

Note on this clone: The antigen remains unidentified. Compared with germline, one end of the junction differs, possibly owing to a read error.

CDR1 is MDHEN, CDR2 SYDVKM, per germline. This CDR3 is built from 10 residues. The chain is built from TRBV28 and TRBJ1-2; 7 bases fit TRBD1. The source is a human donor with non-small cell lung cancer whose response to radiotherapy plus ipilimumab could not be evaluated. The input for sequencing was peripheral blood, taken from a patient treated with radiotherapy plus ipilimumab. The CDR3 loop reads CASSSQGVSF. CDR3 nucleotides: TGTGCCAGCAGTTCTCAGGGGGTCTCCTTC.